This T cell receptor (beta chain) comes out of a study of cytomegalovirus exposure and HLA in healthy donors. The study's findings and limits: Sequences of the TCR beta chain were said to predict the HLA-A and HLA-B alleles of most subjects accurately. The investigators catalogued 180 or so TCR beta chains as cytomegalovirus-associated.

As regards this clone: Its antigen is currently unknown.

CDR3 length: 14 amino acids. The germline V gene has CDR1 MNHNS and CDR2 SASEGT. Deletions cut 2 bases from V and 5 bases from J, with 10 bases between. This PCR relied on a set of 60 Vbeta primers and 13 Jbeta primers. This table comes from immunoSEQ multiplex PCR, and its TCRdb copy is limited to in-frame clones, with some not included. The repertoire includes fewer than 200,000 clones, approximately 77% of them detected once, and about 7.4% sits in the top ten. The sample taken for sequencing was PBMCs. The rearrangement uses TRBV6-1 and TRBJ1-5; tentatively, D is TRBD1 (6 bases). The clonotype comes from a male donor in good health and CMV-seropositive. CDR3 loop: CASSEFGQYQPQHF. The DNA for the CDR3 is TGTGCCAGCAGTGAATTCGGACAGTATCAGCCCCAGCATTTT.